Listed below are T cell receptor beta chains from one sample, sequenced in a study of response to subunit inactivated influenza vaccine. Each CDR3 protein is one row after TCRdb ran MiXCR on the RT-PCR reads. The sample contains 800,000 or so distinct CDR3 sequences, around 20% of which appear only once. The starting material was PBMCs from blood, obtained more than 4 days after vaccination. The receptors were gathered from a man aged 50 to 60 who received an inactivated influenza vaccine. The CDR3 runs from the conserved cysteine through the conserved F or W. Fields, in order: V gene, D gene, J gene, clone size, CDR3 DNA, CDR3 protein. The D gene is left open where the match is weak. Clone size is shown for a subset of rows, as once, few, many or a class of expanded clone.

V gene: TRBV15
D gene: .
J gene: TRBJ2-1
clone size: .
CDR3 DNA: TGTGCCACCAGCAGAGATCCGGCGAGTAATGAGCAGTTCTTC
CDR3 protein: CATSRDPASNEQFF

V gene: TRBV24-1
D gene: TRBD1
J gene: TRBJ2-1
clone size: .
CDR3 DNA: TGTGCCACCAAGGGGACAGGTGACTACAATGAGCAGTTCTTC
CDR3 protein: CATKGTGDYNEQFF

V gene: TRBV7-3
D gene: TRBD1
J gene: TRBJ2-2
clone size: .
CDR3 DNA: TGTGCCAGCAGCGCCGGGACAGGGATCACCGGGGAGCTGTTTTTT
CDR3 protein: CASSAGTGITGELFF

V gene: TRBV11-2
D gene: .
J gene: TRBJ2-3
clone size: few
CDR3 DNA: TGTGCCAGCAGCTTTCCGACTCGCTATACGCAGTATTTT
CDR3 protein: CASSFPTRYTQYF

V gene: TRBV5-1
D gene: .
J gene: TRBJ2-3
clone size: .
CDR3 DNA: TGCGCCAGCAGCTACCCACAGGGCACAGATACGCAGTATTTT
CDR3 protein: CASSYPQGTDTQYF

V gene: TRBV20-1
D gene: .
J gene: TRBJ2-5
clone size: few
CDR3 DNA: TGCAGTGCTGTAAGGTACCAAGAGACCCAGTACTTC
CDR3 protein: CSAVRYQETQYF

V gene: TRBV10-2
D gene: .
J gene: TRBJ1-5
clone size: few
CDR3 DNA: TGCGCCAGCAGTGAACAGGCCCTGAATCAGCCCCAGCATTTT
CDR3 protein: CASSEQALNQPQHF

V gene: TRBV9
D gene: TRBD1
J gene: TRBJ2-3
clone size: .
CDR3 DNA: TGTGCCAGCAGCGTAGGGACAGGGCGGGATACGCAGTATTTT
CDR3 protein: CASSVGTGRDTQYF

V gene: TRBV2
D gene: .
J gene: TRBJ2-1
clone size: .
CDR3 DNA: TGTGCCAGCAGTGAAGCGCTGGACAATGAGCAGTTCTTC
CDR3 protein: CASSEALDNEQFF

V gene: TRBV4-3
D gene: .
J gene: TRBJ1-6
clone size: few
CDR3 DNA: TGCGCCAGCAGCGCACGGACGGGGGATAATTCACCCCTCCACTTT
CDR3 protein: CASSARTGDNSPLHF

V gene: TRBV2
D gene: TRBD1
J gene: TRBJ1-5
clone size: few
CDR3 DNA: TGTGCCAGCAGAAGGGACAGGGATCAGCCCCAGCATTTT
CDR3 protein: CASRRDRDQPQHF

V gene: TRBV5-5
D gene: .
J gene: TRBJ1-1
clone size: .
CDR3 DNA: TGTGCCAGCAGCTTGGAGAAACAGAGCCTGAACACTGAAGCTTTCTTT
CDR3 protein: CASSLEKQSLNTEAFF

V gene: TRBV7-2
D gene: TRBD1
J gene: TRBJ2-7
clone size: few
CDR3 DNA: TGTGCCAGCAGCCCGGGGACAGCCGTCCTCTACGAGCAGTACTTC
CDR3 protein: CASSPGTAVLYEQYF

V gene: TRBV5-5
D gene: .
J gene: TRBJ1-1
clone size: few
CDR3 DNA: TGTGCCAGCAAGGTACAGCAGAACACTGAAGCTTTCTTT
CDR3 protein: CASKVQQNTEAFF

V gene: TRBV7-8
D gene: TRBD2
J gene: TRBJ2-2
clone size: few
CDR3 DNA: TGTGCCAGCAGCTTAGCGCCCAGCGGGAAATCCGGGGAGCTGTTTTTT
CDR3 protein: CASSLAPSGKSGELFF

V gene: TRBV6-2/TRBV6-3
D gene: .
J gene: TRBJ2-7
clone size: .
CDR3 DNA: TGTGCCAGCAGTTACGGAGGGTTCGGCTACGAGCAGTACTTC
CDR3 protein: CASSYGGFGYEQYF

V gene: TRBV3-1
D gene: .
J gene: TRBJ1-2
clone size: .
CDR3 DNA: TGTGCCAGCAGCCAAGATCGGGTGGGGGCGCAAAATGGCTACACCTTC
CDR3 protein: CASSQDRVGAQNGYTF

V gene: TRBV20-1
D gene: TRBD2
J gene: TRBJ2-1
clone size: few
CDR3 DNA: TGCAGTGCTAGCGGGGGGCTAGCGGGGACGCTGTGGTACAATGAGCAGTTCTTC
CDR3 protein: CSASGGLAGTLWYNEQFF

V gene: TRBV20-1
D gene: .
J gene: TRBJ2-7
clone size: few
CDR3 DNA: TGCAGTGCTGCGGCCGGGACCGCCCGCTCCTACGAGCAGTACTTC
CDR3 protein: CSAAAGTARSYEQYF

V gene: TRBV27
D gene: .
J gene: TRBJ1-5
clone size: .
CDR3 DNA: TGTGCCAGCAGTTCGACGAGGGAGTGGGTCAATCAGCCCCAGCATTTT
CDR3 protein: CASSSTREWVNQPQHF

V gene: TRBV27
D gene: .
J gene: TRBJ1-6
clone size: .
CDR3 DNA: TGTGCCAGCAGTCCAGACCGGGGCCCCTATAATTCACCCCTCCACTTT
CDR3 protein: CASSPDRGPYNSPLHF

V gene: TRBV6-2/TRBV6-3
D gene: .
J gene: TRBJ2-1
clone size: few
CDR3 DNA: TGTGCCAGCAGTTACTATTCCGGGAGCTCCTACAATGAGCAGTTCTTC
CDR3 protein: CASSYYSGSSYNEQFF

V gene: TRBV7-2
D gene: TRBD2
J gene: TRBJ2-3
clone size: few
CDR3 DNA: TGTGCCAGCAGCTTAGCCCGGACTAGCGTTGGAGATACGCAGTATTTT
CDR3 protein: CASSLARTSVGDTQYF

V gene: TRBV7-9
D gene: .
J gene: TRBJ1-4
clone size: .
CDR3 DNA: TGTGCCAGCAGCTTAGGGGTACAGAGTAATGAAAAACTGTTTTTT
CDR3 protein: CASSLGVQSNEKLFF

V gene: TRBV7-9
D gene: .
J gene: TRBJ2-1
clone size: .
CDR3 DNA: TGTGCCAGCAGCGTACTAGCCGACTCAGGCGAGCAGTTCTTC
CDR3 protein: CASSVLADSGEQFF

V gene: TRBV7-9
D gene: .
J gene: TRBJ2-3
clone size: .
CDR3 DNA: TGTGCCAGCAGCTTGTTTGCCGGAGATACGCAGTATTTT
CDR3 protein: CASSLFAGDTQYF

V gene: TRBV18
D gene: .
J gene: TRBJ2-1
clone size: .
CDR3 DNA: TGTGCCAGCTCACCACCCGGAGTTATCAATGAGCAGTTCTTC
CDR3 protein: CASSPPGVINEQFF

V gene: TRBV4-1
D gene: .
J gene: TRBJ2-7
clone size: .
CDR3 DNA: TGCGCCAGCAGCCAAACCGTCAGATCGCGGGGCTCCGAGCAGTACTTC
CDR3 protein: CASSQTVRSRGSEQYF

V gene: TRBV10-3
D gene: .
J gene: TRBJ2-5
clone size: many
CDR3 DNA: TGTGCCATCAGTGAAGGTCCGGGTCAAGAGACCCAGTACTTC
CDR3 protein: CAISEGPGQETQYF

V gene: TRBV10-3
D gene: TRBD2
J gene: TRBJ2-1
clone size: .
CDR3 DNA: TGTGCCATCAAGGGTAGCGGGGGAACGTCCTACAATGAGCAGTTCTTC
CDR3 protein: CAIKGSGGTSYNEQFF

V gene: TRBV9
D gene: TRBD1
J gene: TRBJ1-1
clone size: few
CDR3 DNA: TGTGCCAGCAGCGAACAGGGGGCGTCTTATCTCGTCACTGAAGCTTTCTTT
CDR3 protein: CASSEQGASYLVTEAFF

V gene: TRBV7-2
D gene: .
J gene: TRBJ2-5
clone size: few
CDR3 DNA: TGTGCCAGCAGCTTACAGCGCCAGTACCAAGAGACCCAGTACTTC
CDR3 protein: CASSLQRQYQETQYF

V gene: TRBV20-1
D gene: .
J gene: TRBJ1-5
clone size: few
CDR3 DNA: TGCAGTGCTAGTGTGGTCCTCAATCAGCCCCAGCATTTT
CDR3 protein: CSASVVLNQPQHF

V gene: TRBV15
D gene: TRBD1
J gene: TRBJ1-1
clone size: .
CDR3 DNA: TGTGCCACCAGCAGAGATCCCTCGACAGGGTCCTTGAACACTGAAGCTTTCTTT
CDR3 protein: CATSRDPSTGSLNTEAFF

V gene: TRBV20-1
D gene: .
J gene: TRBJ2-3
clone size: few
CDR3 DNA: TGCAGTGCTAGAGGACTAGACGTCTCATCGACGAGCACAGATACGCAGTATTTT
CDR3 protein: CSARGLDVSSTSTDTQYF

V gene: TRBV11-2
D gene: TRBD1
J gene: TRBJ1-6
clone size: .
CDR3 DNA: TGTGCCAGCAGCGGAAGACAGGGGGTTAATTCACCCCTCCACTTT
CDR3 protein: CASSGRQGVNSPLHF

V gene: TRBV7-7
D gene: .
J gene: TRBJ2-7
clone size: few
CDR3 DNA: TGTGCCAGCAGCTTAGACGGGGGTGGCGAGCAGTACTTC
CDR3 protein: CASSLDGGGEQYF

V gene: TRBV12-3/TRBV12-4
D gene: .
J gene: TRBJ2-7
clone size: many
CDR3 DNA: TGTGCCAGCAGTTTAGGTCCAGGGAAATCCTACGAGCAGTACTTC
CDR3 protein: CASSLGPGKSYEQYF

V gene: TRBV20-1
D gene: TRBD2
J gene: TRBJ2-7
clone size: .
CDR3 DNA: TGCAGTGCAAGAGGGAGCGGGGGGATTTACGAGCAGTACTTC
CDR3 protein: CSARGSGGIYEQYF

V gene: TRBV6-2/TRBV6-3
D gene: .
J gene: TRBJ2-7
clone size: .
CDR3 DNA: TGTGCCAGCAGTTTCTCAGGGGTGGGGACCTCCTACGAGCAGTACTTC
CDR3 protein: CASSFSGVGTSYEQYF

V gene: TRBV9
D gene: .
J gene: TRBJ2-2
clone size: many
CDR3 DNA: TGTGCCAGCAGCGTAGACCCTACCGGGGAGCTGTTTTTT
CDR3 protein: CASSVDPTGELFF

V gene: TRBV6-2/TRBV6-3
D gene: TRBD2
J gene: TRBJ2-2
clone size: many
CDR3 DNA: TGTGCCAGCAGCCTGACCGGCGGGAGAAACAGCGGGGAGCTGTTTTTT
CDR3 protein: CASSLTGGRNSGELFF

V gene: TRBV29-1
D gene: .
J gene: TRBJ2-1
clone size: few
CDR3 DNA: TGCAGCGTTGAAGGATACGAGCGTGAGGTCTTC
CDR3 protein: CSVEGYEREVF

V gene: TRBV7-2
D gene: TRBD1
J gene: TRBJ2-1
clone size: few
CDR3 DNA: TGTGCCACCGGACAGGGTCCTTACAATGAGCAGTTCTTC
CDR3 protein: CATGQGPYNEQFF

V gene: TRBV20-1
D gene: TRBD1
J gene: TRBJ2-7
clone size: .
CDR3 DNA: TGCAGTGCCAACCCGGGACAGGTTCCCTCCTACGAGCAGTACTTC
CDR3 protein: CSANPGQVPSYEQYF

V gene: TRBV7-9
D gene: .
J gene: TRBJ2-3
clone size: few
CDR3 DNA: TGTGCCAGCAGCTTAGGTGCGACGGGAAGCACAGATACGCAGTATTTT
CDR3 protein: CASSLGATGSTDTQYF

V gene: TRBV5-1
D gene: .
J gene: TRBJ1-1
clone size: .
CDR3 DNA: TGCGCCAGCAGCTTTGGTAACAGGGTGAACACTGAAGCTTTCTTT
CDR3 protein: CASSFGNRVNTEAFF

V gene: TRBV5-1
D gene: .
J gene: TRBJ2-3
clone size: .
CDR3 DNA: TGCGCCAGCAGCTTGCTAGTTACCCATACAGATACGCAGTATTTT
CDR3 protein: CASSLLVTHTDTQYF

V gene: TRBV5-5
D gene: TRBD2
J gene: TRBJ2-7
clone size: .
CDR3 DNA: TGTGCCAGCAGCTTTGGACTAGCGGGAGCGAACTACGAGCAGTACTTC
CDR3 protein: CASSFGLAGANYEQYF

V gene: TRBV7-6
D gene: .
J gene: TRBJ1-4
clone size: .
CDR3 DNA: TGTGCCAGCAGCTTAGAGGGCTCTTTTGGTGAAAAACTGTTTTTT
CDR3 protein: CASSLEGSFGEKLFF

V gene: TRBV6-2/TRBV6-3
D gene: .
J gene: TRBJ1-6
clone size: few
CDR3 DNA: TGTGCCAGCAGGCCGGACCGCTCCTATAATTCACCCCTCCACTTT
CDR3 protein: CASRPDRSYNSPLHF

V gene: TRBV7-2
D gene: TRBD2
J gene: TRBJ2-7
clone size: many
CDR3 DNA: TGTGCCAGCAGCCGATGGCCGACTAGCGGGTACGAGCAGTACTTC
CDR3 protein: CASSRWPTSGYEQYF

V gene: TRBV20-1
D gene: .
J gene: TRBJ2-7
clone size: few
CDR3 DNA: TGCAGTGTCTCGGGCCCCCAGTTACTATCCTACGAGCAGTACTTC
CDR3 protein: CSVSGPQLLSYEQYF

V gene: TRBV12-3/TRBV12-4
D gene: .
J gene: TRBJ2-3
clone size: .
CDR3 DNA: TGTGCCAGCAGTTTAGAAGCGGGCACAGATACGCAGTATTTT
CDR3 protein: CASSLEAGTDTQYF

V gene: TRBV3-1
D gene: .
J gene: TRBJ1-2
clone size: .
CDR3 DNA: TGTGCCAGCAGCCACGAAAACAGGGCCCATGGCTACACCTTC
CDR3 protein: CASSHENRAHGYTF

V gene: TRBV20-1
D gene: TRBD2
J gene: TRBJ2-1
clone size: .
CDR3 DNA: TGCAGTGCTAGAACCCTAGCGGGAGGGTTAAATGAGCAGTTCTTC
CDR3 protein: CSARTLAGGLNEQFF

V gene: TRBV7-6
D gene: .
J gene: TRBJ2-7
clone size: few
CDR3 DNA: TGTGCCAGCAGCTCCCTGCCAGGGGCCTACGAGCAGTACTTC
CDR3 protein: CASSSLPGAYEQYF

V gene: TRBV11-2
D gene: .
J gene: TRBJ1-4
clone size: .
CDR3 DNA: TGTGCCAGCAGCCTAGCGGCTGCAACTAATGAAAAACTGTTTTTT
CDR3 protein: CASSLAAATNEKLFF

V gene: TRBV28
D gene: .
J gene: TRBJ2-1
clone size: .
CDR3 DNA: TGTGCCAGCTCCCCCGGAGATTTCTACAATGAGCAGTTCTTC
CDR3 protein: CASSPGDFYNEQFF

V gene: TRBV7-2
D gene: .
J gene: TRBJ2-7
clone size: .
CDR3 DNA: TGTGCCAGCAGCTTAGTGGGGGCACTCGACGAGCAGTACTTC
CDR3 protein: CASSLVGALDEQYF